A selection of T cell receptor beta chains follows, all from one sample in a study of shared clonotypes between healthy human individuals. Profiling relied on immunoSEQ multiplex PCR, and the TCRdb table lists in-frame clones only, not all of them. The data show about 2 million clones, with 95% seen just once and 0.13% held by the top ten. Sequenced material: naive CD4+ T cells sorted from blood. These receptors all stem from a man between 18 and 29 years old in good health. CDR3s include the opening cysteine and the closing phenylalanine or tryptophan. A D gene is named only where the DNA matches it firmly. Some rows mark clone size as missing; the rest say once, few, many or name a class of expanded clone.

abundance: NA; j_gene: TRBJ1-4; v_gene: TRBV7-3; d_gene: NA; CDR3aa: CASSLPDRSTNEKLFF; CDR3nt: TGTGCCAGCAGCCTCCCGGACAGATCAACTAATGAAAAACTGTTTTTT
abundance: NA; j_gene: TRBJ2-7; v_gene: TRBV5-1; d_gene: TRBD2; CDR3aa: CASSPSGTHYEQYF; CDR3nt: TGCGCCAGCAGCCCGAGCGGGACCCACTACGAGCAGTACTTC
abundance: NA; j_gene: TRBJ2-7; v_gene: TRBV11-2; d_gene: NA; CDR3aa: CASSLSGNEQYF; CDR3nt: TGTGCCAGCAGCTTAAGCGGAAACGAGCAGTACTTC
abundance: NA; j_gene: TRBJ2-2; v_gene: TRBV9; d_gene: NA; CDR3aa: CASSLGAGANTGELFF; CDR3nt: TGTGCCAGCAGCCTGGGGGCGGGGGCGAACACCGGGGAGCTGTTTTTT
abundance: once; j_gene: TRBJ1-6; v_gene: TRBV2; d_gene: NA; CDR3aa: CASSVQGSYNSPLHF; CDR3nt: TGTGCCAGCAGTGTACAGGGATCCTATAATTCACCCCTCCACTTT
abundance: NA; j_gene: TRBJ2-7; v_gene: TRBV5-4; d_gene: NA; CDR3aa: CASSLAGRESEQYF; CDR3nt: TGTGCCAGCAGCTTGGCCGGACGGGAGAGCGAGCAGTACTTC
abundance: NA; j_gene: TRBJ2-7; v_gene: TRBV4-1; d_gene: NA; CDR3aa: CASSQDIPSGPSYEQYF; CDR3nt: TGCGCCAGCAGCCAAGATATACCATCTGGACCTTCCTACGAGCAGTACTTC
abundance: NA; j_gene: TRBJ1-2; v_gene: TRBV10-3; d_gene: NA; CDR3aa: CATLASGPYGYTF; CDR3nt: TGTGCCACCCTAGCCTCCGGTCCCTATGGCTACACCTTC
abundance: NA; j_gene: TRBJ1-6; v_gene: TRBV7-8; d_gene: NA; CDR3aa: CASSHGVGDSPLHF; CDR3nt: TGTGCCAGCAGCCACGGCGTGGGCGATTCACCCCTCCACTTT
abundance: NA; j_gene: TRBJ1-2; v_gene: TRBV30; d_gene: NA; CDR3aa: CAWSVVEGSGGYTF; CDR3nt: TGTGCCTGGAGTGTGGTTGAGGGGTCGGGTGGCTACACCTTC